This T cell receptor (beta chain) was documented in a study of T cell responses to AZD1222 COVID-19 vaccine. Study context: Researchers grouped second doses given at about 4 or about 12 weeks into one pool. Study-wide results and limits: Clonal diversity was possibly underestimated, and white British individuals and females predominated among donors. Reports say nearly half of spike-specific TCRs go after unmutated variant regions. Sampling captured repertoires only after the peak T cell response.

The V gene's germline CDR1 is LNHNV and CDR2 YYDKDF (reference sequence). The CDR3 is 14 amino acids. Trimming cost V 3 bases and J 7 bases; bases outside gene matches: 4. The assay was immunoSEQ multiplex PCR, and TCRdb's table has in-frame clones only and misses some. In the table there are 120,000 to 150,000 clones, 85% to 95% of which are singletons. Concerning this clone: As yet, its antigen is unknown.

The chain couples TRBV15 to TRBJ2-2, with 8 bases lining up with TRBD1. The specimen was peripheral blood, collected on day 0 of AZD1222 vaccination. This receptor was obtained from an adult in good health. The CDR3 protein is CATSRDRAGGELFF. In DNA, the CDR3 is TGTGCCACCAGCAGGGACAGGGCTGGCGGGGAGCTGTTTTTT.